The 22 T cell receptor beta chains below come from one sample, sequenced in a study of blood T cell repertoires in COVID-19. This table comes from immunoSEQ multiplex PCR, and its TCRdb copy is limited to in-frame clones, with some not included. The sample yields 100,000 to 150,000 clones, around 88% seen once. Sequences were obtained from peripheral blood. The receptors were sampled from a man over 45 with active or convalescent COVID-19.

V gene TRBV28 combines with J gene TRBJ1-1; 7 nucleotides match TRBD1. The CDR3 loop spans 17 amino acids. Germline lookup yields CDR1 MDHEN and CDR2 SYDVKM. Losses at the gene ends were 6 bases for V and 2 bases for J; bases not matched to a gene: 15. The CDR3: CASSRPGGGGSNTEAFF. Written as DNA, the CDR3 is TGTGCCAGCAGCCGACCTGGAGGGGGCGGTTCCAACACTGAAGCTTTCTTT.

This rearrangement joins TRBV30 to TRBJ2-5; 7 nucleotides line up with TRBD1. The germline gives CDR1 GTSNPN, CDR2 SVGIG (reference sequence). The CDR3 contains 13 residues. J lost 3 bases, V lost 3 bases, and 4 bases had no gene match. The CDR3 DNA reads TGTGCCTGGAGCAGGGGGTGGGAAGAGACCCAGTACTTC. Protein sequence: CAWSRGWEETQYF.

This rearrangement joins TRBV28 to TRBJ2-7; D not resolved. The CDR3 consists of 12 residues. CDR1 and CDR2 from the germline V gene are MDHEN and SYDVKM. Trimming shortened V by 6 bases and J by 12 bases, and 18 bases separated the two germline ends. The CDR3 here is CASSPRRTRAYF. The CDR3 nucleotides read TGTGCCAGCAGCCCTAGACGTACGCGAGCGTACTTC.

This rearrangement joins TRBV5-6 to TRBJ2-7; 10 bases agree with TRBD2. After removal of 4 bases from V and 1 base from J, the junction contained 8 bases not matched to a gene. The CDR3 runs 16 residues. Germline loops: CDR1 SGHDT, CDR2 YYEEEE. The CDR3 is CASSPRGSGRSYEQYF. The CDR3, as DNA: TGTGCCAGCAGCCCCCGGGGTAGCGGGAGGTCCTACGAGCAGTACTTC.

The rearrangement uses TRBV3-1 (or the pseudogene TRBV3-2) and TRBJ2-1; perhaps TRBD1 as D (6 bases). Deletions cut 3 bases from V and 3 bases from J, with 12 bases between. This CDR3 spans 15 amino acids. Germline CDR1 and CDR2: LGHDT and YNNKEL (reference sequence). CDR3 in amino acids: CASSHAGVSYNEQFF. DNA for the CDR3: TGTGCCAGCAGCCACGCAGGGGTGAGCTACAATGAGCAGTTCTTC.

This chain links TRBV6-6 with TRBJ1-1; 8 positions agree with TRBD1. This CDR3 has 14 residues. Trimming removed 7 bases from V and 6 bases from J; junction bases left unmatched: 10. Germline CDR1 MNHNY, CDR2 SVGAGI (reference sequence). CDR3 bases: TGTGCCAGCATCACGGGACAGGATAGGGCTGAAGCTTTCTTT. Translating gives CASITGQDRAEAFF.

The chain is built from TRBV18 and TRBJ2-3; a weak D match, TRBD1 (5 bases). The germline V gene encodes CDR1 KGHSH and CDR2 LQKENI. Deletions cut 5 bases from V and 1 base from J, with 16 bases between. This CDR3 contains 16 residues. DNA for the CDR3: TGTGCCAGCTCAACTCAGGCAGGGTTTGGCACAGATACGCAGTATTTT. Its translation: CASSTQAGFGTDTQYF. Together with reference TRBV18 and TRBJ2-3, the CDR3 gives the full variable domain: NAGVMQNPRHLVRRRGQEARLRCSPMKGHSHVYWYRQLPEEGLKFMVYLQKENIIDESGMPKERFSAEFPKEGPSILRIQQVVRGDSAAYFCASSTQAGFGTDTQYFGPGTRLTVL.

The rearrangement uses TRBV29-1 and TRBJ2-5; tentatively, D is TRBD1 (6 bases). The germline V and J ends were trimmed by 2 bases and 4 bases, with 14 bases remaining between them. This CDR3 has 14 amino acids. Germline CDR1 is SQVTM and CDR2 is ANQGSEA. CDR3: CSVESWAGVETQYF. The CDR3, as DNA: TGCAGCGTTGAATCGTGGGCAGGGGTAGAGACCCAGTACTTC.

This clone appeared once. This chain uses TRBV19 with TRBJ2-3, with 11 bases that match TRBD2. The V and J ends lost 0 bases and 7 bases, in that order; junction bases with no gene match: 12. Germline V gives CDR1 LNHDA, CDR2 SQIVND (reference sequence). There are 18 residues in the CDR3. CDR3 nucleotides: TGTGCCAGTAGTATAGATCGGGTAACTAGCGGGAGTTCAAATACGCAGTATTTT. Translated, it gives CASSIDRVTSGSSNTQYF.

The gene calls are TRBV7-2 and TRBJ2-7, with D uncertain. The CDR3 has 14 residues. V shed 1 base and J shed 2 bases, with 9 bases lying between them. Germline loops: CDR1 SGHTA, CDR2 FQGNSA. In nucleotides, the CDR3 is TGTGCCAGCAGCTTAGATCACTCGACCTACGAGCAGTACTTC. Residues: CASSLDHSTYEQYF.

The chain uses TRBV30 and TRBJ1-1; TRBD1 is a possible D gene (6 bases). Trimming stripped 5 bases from V and 6 bases from J, with 10 bases between. In germline, CDR1 is GTSNPN, CDR2 SVGIG (reference sequence). The CDR3 has 11 residues. CDR3 nucleotide sequence: TGTGCCTGGGGGGGCCGTGCTGAAGCTTTCTTT. This sequence encodes CAWGGRAEAFF.

The table lists this clone with many counts. The chain carries TRBV11-2 and TRBJ1-1, with 10 positions matching TRBD1. CDR3 length: 16 residues. Germline lookup yields CDR1 SGHAT and CDR2 FQNNGV. V shed 4 bases, J shed 0 bases, and the junction held 5 bases outside the gene matches. The CDR3 here is CASSSDRGTLNTEAFF. CDR3 in DNA: TGTGCCAGCAGCTCGGACAGGGGGACCTTGAACACTGAAGCTTTCTTT.

The CDR3: CASSLSGHVLNQPQHF. In DNA, the CDR3 is TGTGCCAGCAGCCTATCGGGACACGTCCTGAATCAGCCCCAGCATTTT. The chain has TRBV7-8 and TRBJ1-5; the D gene is possibly TRBD1 (6 bases). The V end was cut by 5 bases, the J end by 4 bases, with 18 bases between. CDR1 and CDR2 (germline): SGHVS, FQNEAQ. The CDR3 runs 16 residues.

CDR3 residues: CASSPKVGGRVTQYF. DNA for the CDR3: TGCGCCAGCAGCCCTAAAGTGGGGGGGCGGGTGACCCAGTACTTC. The chain is built from TRBV4-3 and TRBJ2-5, with a tentative D call TRBD2 (7 bases). Trimming left V 4 bases short and J 7 bases short, with 19 bases between. The CDR3 is 15 amino acids. Germline-derived CDR1 and CDR2 are LGHNA and YSLEER.

The chain recombines TRBV30 with TRBJ2-7, with D possibly being TRBD2 (6 bases). CDR3 length equals 13 residues. The V and J ends lost 1 base and 6 bases respectively, with 13 bases between them. Per germline, CDR1 GTSNPN and CDR2 SVGIG (reference sequence). The DNA for the CDR3 is TGTGCCTGGAGTGGGTCGCGGGGATTCGAGCAGTACTTC. It is translated as CAWSGSRGFEQYF. The complete variable domain, with remaining parts taken from reference TRBV30 and TRBJ2-7, reads SQTIHQWPATLVQPVGSPLSLECTVEGTSNPNLYWYRQAAGRGLQLLFYSVGIGQISSEVPQNLSASRPQDRQFILSSKKLLLSDSGFYLCAWSGSRGFEQYFGPGTRLTVT.

This clone was seen just once. The chain uses TRBV11-2 and TRBJ1-3; D uncertain. The CDR3 consists of 15 residues. Looked up from germline, CDR1 is SGHAT and CDR2 is FQNNGV. V dropped 3 bases and J dropped 4 bases, with 13 bases sitting between them. This chain's CDR3 is CASSFNSLAGNTIYF. In DNA form, the CDR3 reads TGTGCCAGCAGCTTCAACTCCCTCGCCGGAAACACCATATATTTT.

The table lists this clone with a count of one. The CDR3 loop reads CASRDGRGGRNEQFF. Written as DNA, the CDR3 is TGTGCCAGCAGGGACGGGCGGGGGGGCCGCAATGAGCAGTTCTTC. The chain couples TRBV27 to TRBJ2-1; 9 bases line up with TRBD2. The CDR3 runs 15 residues. Looked up from germline, CDR1 is MNHEY and CDR2 is SMNVEV (reference sequence). Trimming took 6 bases from V and 6 from J; bases not matched to a gene: 9.

CDR3 amino acids: CASVDSALAKNIQYF. DNA of the CDR3: TGTGCCAGCGTGGACAGCGCGCTAGCCAAAAACATTCAGTACTTC. The chain is built from TRBV2 and TRBJ2-4, with D perhaps TRBD1 (6 bases). The V and J ends lost 8 bases and 0 bases respectively, with 14 bases between them. Germline V gives CDR1 SNHLY, CDR2 FYNNEI. This CDR3 spans 15 amino acids.

This clone was seen once. CDR3 sequence (DNA): TGTGCCAGCAGCCAAGTTATGACAGCTACTAACTATGGCTACACCTTC. This gives the protein CASSQVMTATNYGYTF. The V and J genes are TRBV4-2 and TRBJ1-2; tentatively, D is TRBD1 (5 bases). The CDR3 is 16 amino acids. V gave up 1 base and J gave up 0 bases, with 12 bases separating them. Germline lookup yields CDR1 LGHNA and CDR2 YNFKEQ.

V usage is TRBV3-1 (or the pseudogene TRBV3-2) and J usage is TRBJ2-5, with D possibly TRBD1 on 5 matching bases. Germline V gene lookup returns CDR1 LGHDT and CDR2 YNNKEL (reference sequence). CDR3 length equals 15 residues. V was cut by 0 bases and J by 2 bases, with 10 bases left in between. CDR3 residues: CASSQDAPGQETQYF. The CDR3 nucleotides read TGTGCCAGCAGCCAAGATGCGCCAGGGCAAGAGACCCAGTACTTC.

The genes are TRBV10-3 and TRBJ2-4; no clear D. V gave up 0 bases and J gave up 3 bases, with 15 bases separating them. This CDR3 contains 17 residues. Germline assignment: CDR1 ENHRY and CDR2 SYGVKD. CDR3 DNA sequence: TGTGCCATCAGTGAGTCGGCTACGGGTCGGGTCAAAAACATTCAGTACTTC. Translation gives CAISESATGRVKNIQYF.

This CDR3 reads CASTGTNTDTQYF. CDR3 nucleotides: TGTGCCAGCACCGGGACTAACACAGATACGCAGTATTTT. The V gene is TRBV12-3 or TRBV12-4, the J gene TRBJ2-3; 7 nucleotides align to TRBD2. The CDR3 contains 13 residues. The V and J ends lost 7 bases and 2 bases, in that order; junction bases with no gene match: 3.